A selection of T cell receptor beta chains follows, all from one sample in a study of T cells in Graves' hyperthyroidism and ophthalmopathy. TCRdb passed the multiplex PCR reads through MiXCR, listing each CDR3 protein once. Here the sample spans roughly 200,000 distinct CDR3 sequences, 17% being singletons. The specimen sequenced was blood. The source is a woman aged 45-60 years with Graves' hyperthyroidism. The CDR3 runs from the conserved cysteine through the conserved F or W. For some rows the clone size is stated as once, few or many, or as a class when expanded; others skip it.

J gene: TRBJ1-4; clone size: many; V gene: TRBV3-1; CDR3 protein: CASSREGVNEKLFF
J gene: TRBJ2-5; clone size: -; V gene: TRBV19; CDR3 protein: CASSPQGFRETQYF
J gene: TRBJ2-6; clone size: -; V gene: TRBV15; CDR3 protein: CATSRGRTPPGANVLTF
J gene: TRBJ2-3; clone size: many; V gene: TRBV11-2; CDR3 protein: CASSRSSRASTDTQYF
J gene: TRBJ2-7; clone size: many; V gene: TRBV19; CDR3 protein: CASSIGWQGASYEQYF
J gene: TRBJ2-5; clone size: once; V gene: TRBV4-2; CDR3 protein: CASSQDLAGGALQETQYF
J gene: TRBJ1-5; clone size: many; V gene: TRBV2; CDR3 protein: CASGGGRSTYSNQPQHF
J gene: TRBJ1-2; clone size: few; V gene: TRBV27; CDR3 protein: CASSFDQGAVYGYTF
J gene: TRBJ2-7; clone size: many; V gene: TRBV4-1; CDR3 protein: CASSQVGQAYEQYF
J gene: TRBJ2-6; clone size: many; V gene: TRBV7-9; CDR3 protein: CASSLSGSGANVLTF
J gene: TRBJ1-4; clone size: -; V gene: TRBV6-2/TRBV6-3; CDR3 protein: CASSYRPGGWSSEKLFF
J gene: TRBJ2-7; clone size: -; V gene: TRBV19; CDR3 protein: CASKQGSAQGYEQYF
J gene: TRBJ2-2; clone size: -; V gene: TRBV18; CDR3 protein: CASSPPGNTGELFF
J gene: TRBJ1-1; clone size: many; V gene: TRBV20-1; CDR3 protein: CSARREYTEAFF
J gene: TRBJ2-1; clone size: few; V gene: TRBV7-3; CDR3 protein: CASSPTEASSEQFF
J gene: TRBJ2-1; clone size: many; V gene: TRBV2; CDR3 protein: CASSELAGFRFF
J gene: TRBJ2-1; clone size: -; V gene: TRBV27; CDR3 protein: CASTKRGHYNEQFF
J gene: TRBJ1-3; clone size: -; V gene: TRBV7-2; CDR3 protein: CASSLYGGSSGNTIYF
J gene: TRBJ2-2; clone size: -; V gene: TRBV20-1; CDR3 protein: CSARDIGRGLTGELFF
J gene: TRBJ2-1; clone size: many; V gene: TRBV24-1; CDR3 protein: CATSDLLAGNEQFF
J gene: TRBJ2-5; clone size: many; V gene: TRBV20-1; CDR3 protein: CSARSETSGNAYF
J gene: TRBJ2-3; clone size: few; V gene: TRBV7-6; CDR3 protein: CASSSGSKGDTQYF
J gene: TRBJ1-2; clone size: many; V gene: TRBV12-3/TRBV12-4; CDR3 protein: CATKPRDRVYGYTF
J gene: TRBJ2-2; clone size: -; V gene: TRBV7-9; CDR3 protein: CASSFRGSSTGELFF
J gene: TRBJ2-3; clone size: -; V gene: TRBV30; CDR3 protein: CAIQGGGTQYF
J gene: TRBJ1-1; clone size: few; V gene: TRBV4-2; CDR3 protein: CASSQEVIRSTLNTEAFF
J gene: TRBJ2-2; clone size: once; V gene: TRBV27; CDR3 protein: CASVPSLEWGELFF
J gene: TRBJ2-3; clone size: once; V gene: TRBV11-3; CDR3 protein: CASSVGLSADTQYF
J gene: TRBJ2-5; clone size: many; V gene: TRBV28; CDR3 protein: CASSLGGIQTQYF
J gene: TRBJ2-2; clone size: -; V gene: TRBV24-1; CDR3 protein: CATSSQGFGELFF
J gene: TRBJ2-3; clone size: many; V gene: TRBV20-1; CDR3 protein: CSASRYSGTDTQYF
J gene: TRBJ2-5; clone size: few; V gene: TRBV7-3; CDR3 protein: CASSDTGETQYF
J gene: TRBJ2-7; clone size: -; V gene: TRBV5-1; CDR3 protein: CASSGQGNSYERYF
J gene: TRBJ2-1; clone size: -; V gene: TRBV28; CDR3 protein: CASSFPKTSHNEQFF
J gene: TRBJ2-3; clone size: many; V gene: TRBV7-3; CDR3 protein: CASSLLPGGRADTQYF
J gene: TRBJ2-3; clone size: many; V gene: TRBV5-1; CDR3 protein: CASSSGRTDTQYF
J gene: TRBJ1-1; clone size: many; V gene: TRBV27; CDR3 protein: CASSLLGQLTNTEAFF
J gene: TRBJ2-1; clone size: many; V gene: TRBV20-1; CDR3 protein: CSASTSMHEQFF
J gene: TRBJ2-5; clone size: few; V gene: TRBV7-2; CDR3 protein: CASSLELAGGETQYF
J gene: TRBJ2-1; clone size: -; V gene: TRBV7-8; CDR3 protein: CASSHREPGAYNEQFF
J gene: TRBJ1-2; clone size: few; V gene: TRBV5-1; CDR3 protein: CASSTGQGKAAHGYTF
J gene: TRBJ2-1; clone size: many; V gene: TRBV20-1; CDR3 protein: CSVGGGGSYNEQFF
J gene: TRBJ2-2; clone size: -; V gene: TRBV27; CDR3 protein: CASSFGAPRDTNTGELFF
J gene: TRBJ1-1; clone size: many; V gene: TRBV4-1; CDR3 protein: CASSQVTVNTEAFF
J gene: TRBJ2-2; clone size: many; V gene: TRBV28; CDR3 protein: CASRGRPRGTGELFF
J gene: TRBJ1-5; clone size: few; V gene: TRBV18; CDR3 protein: CASSYTGPNQPQHF
J gene: -; clone size: -; V gene: TRBV20-1; CDR3 protein: CSARDPKPGTKSYNEQYF